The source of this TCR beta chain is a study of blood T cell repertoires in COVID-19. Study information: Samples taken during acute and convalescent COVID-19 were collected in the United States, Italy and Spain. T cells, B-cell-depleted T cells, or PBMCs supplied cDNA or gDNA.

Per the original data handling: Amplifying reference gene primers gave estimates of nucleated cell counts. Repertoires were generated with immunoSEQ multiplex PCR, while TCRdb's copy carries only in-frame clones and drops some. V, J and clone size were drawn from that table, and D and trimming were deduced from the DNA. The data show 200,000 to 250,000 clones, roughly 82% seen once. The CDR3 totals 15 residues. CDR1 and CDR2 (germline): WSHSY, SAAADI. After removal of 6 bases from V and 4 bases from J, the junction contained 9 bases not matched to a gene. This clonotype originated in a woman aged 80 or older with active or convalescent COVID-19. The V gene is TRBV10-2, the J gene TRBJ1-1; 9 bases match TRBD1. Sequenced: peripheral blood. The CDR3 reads CASRPGDREGTEAFF. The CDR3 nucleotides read TGCGCCAGCAGACCCGGGGACAGGGAGGGCACTGAAGCTTTCTTT.